A single TCR beta chain is shown here with its context. Its target is not known. Using immunoSEQ multiplex PCR, the repertoire was profiled, and TCRdb retains in-frame clones only, with some absent. The table shows fewer than 200,000 clones, with around 88% occurring only once. Second doses were pooled across both intervals (about 4 or about 12 weeks). The sample is drawn from a study of T cell responses to AZD1222 COVID-19 vaccine. CDR1 SQVTM and CDR2 ANQGSEA come from the germline V gene. Trimming took 3 bases from V and 3 from J, leaving 9 bases between them. The CDR3 consists of 12 residues. Regarding the study as a whole: Rises in breadth and depth of Spike-specific TCRs came after two AZD1222 doses. The study found vaccine-associated CD4 TCRs spanning spike, dominant at 160-218 and 743-854. At study baseline, merely six AZD1222 recipients were seropositive.

Here the sequenced sample was peripheral blood, taken 28 days after the second AZD1222 dose. The V call is TRBV29-1, the J call TRBJ2-7, with D tentatively TRBD1 (5 bases). The TCR comes from an adult who received the AZD1222 COVID-19 vaccine. CDR3 nucleotide sequence: TGCAGCGTTGAGGCAACAGGCTACGAGCAGTACTTC. This gives the protein CSVEATGYEQYF.